Listed here are 14 T cell receptor beta chains from one sample, sequenced in a study of cytomegalovirus exposure and HLA in healthy donors (dated by TCRdb to 2015 to 2018). Library construction relied on the immunoSEQ multiplex PCR assay. For the multiplex PCR, a mixture combining 60 forward primers for TCR Vbeta segments and 13 reverse primers for TCR Jbeta segments was used. TCRdb re-hosts the immuneACCESS table, in-frame sequences only. Its copies lack some clones; in the studies checked, an unresolved V gene accounts for under half of them, and the cause for the rest is not known. The sample table lists some 180,000 clones, approximately 79% of them with a count of one. The ten biggest clones cover roughly 4.5% of the sample. Sequencing was carried out using PBMCs. All receptors come from a woman aged 25-40 years in good health and CMV-seropositive.

The chain uses TRBV4-2 and TRBJ2-3; TRBD1 might be the D (6 bases). CDR1 and CDR2 (germline): LGHNA, YNFKEQ. This CDR3 is 14 amino acids long. V gave up 1 base and J gave up 5 bases, with 10 bases separating them. CDR3 in amino acids: CASSQVEGGDTQYF. The DNA for the CDR3 is TGTGCCAGCAGCCAAGTCGAAGGGGGAGATACGCAGTATTTT.

V and J are TRBV11-2 and TRBJ2-2, with 10 bases matching TRBD1. V dropped 11 bases and J dropped 3; count of bases not matched to a gene: 0. Germline-derived CDR1 and CDR2 are SGHAT and FQNNGV. This CDR3 is built from 12 residues. DNA for the CDR3: TGTGCCGGACAGGGGGACACCGGGGAGCTGTTTTTT. This sequence encodes CAGQGDTGELFF. The variable domain in full, completed from reference TRBV11-2 and TRBJ2-2, reads EAGVAQSPRYKIIEKRQSVAFWCNPISGHATLYWYQQILGQGPKLLIQFQNNGVVDDSQLPKDRFSAERLKGVDSTLKIQPAKLEDSAVYLCAGQGDTGELFFGEGSRLTVL.

The rearrangement uses TRBV2 and TRBJ2-2, with 11 bases identical to TRBD1. Trimming removed 6 bases from V and 6 bases from J; junction bases left unmatched: 9. This CDR3 spans 16 amino acids. CDR1 SNHLY and CDR2 FYNNEI come from the germline V gene. DNA of the CDR3: TGTGCCAGCAGAGGACGGACAGGGGGCTTGGCCGGGGAGCTGTTTTTT. Translation gives CASRGRTGGLAGELFF.

This clone was detected a few times. The chain joins TRBV10-3 to TRBJ1-5; D is unclear. Per germline, CDR1 ENHRY and CDR2 SYGVKD. V was shortened by 6 bases and J by 6 bases, with 15 bases between the two germline ends. This CDR3 spans 14 amino acids. The CDR3 coding sequence is TGTGCCATCAGCCCAGGACTGTCGGTTCAGCCCCAGCATTTT. Protein sequence: CAISPGLSVQPQHF.

V usage is TRBV5-1 and J usage is TRBJ2-7, with D perhaps matching TRBD1 (6 bases). Germline V gene sequence: CDR1 SGHRS, CDR2 YFSETQ. The CDR3 has 16 residues. The ends were cut back, 4 bases at V and 1 base at J, with 18 bases in the middle. DNA of the CDR3: TGCGCCAGCAGCCCAGACAACAGGGTAGAGTCCTACGAGCAGTACTTC. This translates into CASSPDNRVESYEQYF. Together with reference TRBV5-1 and TRBJ2-7, the CDR3 gives the full variable domain: KAGVTQTPRYLIKTRGQQVTLSCSPISGHRSVSWYQQTPGQGLQFLFEYFSETQRNKGNFPGRFSGRQFSNSRSEMNVSTLELGDSALYLCASSPDNRVESYEQYFGPGTRLTVT.

The rearrangement joins TRBV7-9 to TRBJ2-7; 9 nucleotides align to TRBD2. The CDR3 sequence is 14 residues long. The V gene's germline CDR1 is SEHNR and CDR2 FQNEAQ (reference sequence). V shed 2 bases, J shed 5 bases, and the junction held 4 bases outside the gene matches. This CDR3 reads CASSLLAGVHEQYF. The DNA for the CDR3 is TGTGCCAGCAGCTTATTAGCGGGAGTTCACGAGCAGTACTTC.

The J gene is TRBJ2-7, the V gene TRBV6-4; TRBD2 matches 9 bases. Trimming at V came to 4 bases and at J to 3 bases, leaving 7 bases not matched to a gene. The CDR3 covers 15 residues. Germline V gives CDR1 MRHNA, CDR2 SNTAGT. CDR3 loop: CASSAVAGAVYEQYF. The CDR3 DNA reads TGTGCCAGCAGTGCTGTAGCGGGAGCCGTCTACGAGCAGTACTTC.

This clone was observed a single time. The CDR3 DNA is TGCAGCGTTGAATTGGAGATTGGCTATGGCTACACCTTC. This codes for CSVELEIGYGYTF. The chain links TRBV29-1 to TRBJ1-2; D ambiguous. CDR1 is SQVTM and CDR2 is ANQGSEA in the germline V gene. CDR3 size: 13 residues. V was cut by 2 bases and J by 4 bases, with 11 bases left in between. Supplemented by reference TRBV29-1 and TRBJ1-2, the full variable domain reads SAVISQKPSRDICQRGTSLTIQCQVDSQVTMMFWYRQQPGQSLTLIATANQGSEATYESGFVIDKFPISRPNLTFSTLTVSNMSPEDSSIYLCSVELEIGYGYTFGSGTRLTVV.

The CDR3 is CASSLILDGTGGSPLHF. The DNA for the CDR3 is TGTGCCAGCAGCTTAATCTTAGACGGGACAGGGGGCTCACCCCTCCACTTT. V is TRBV7-9 and J is TRBJ1-6, with TRBD1 matching 12 bases. The V gene end was trimmed by 2 bases and the J gene end by 10 bases; junction bases not matched to a gene: 9. CDR3 length: 17 amino acids. Germline V CDR1 and CDR2: SEHNR, FQNEAQ (reference sequence).

V usage is TRBV7-2 and J usage is TRBJ1-3; D may be TRBD1 (6 bases). Trimming stripped 5 bases from V and 1 base from J, with 9 bases between. CDR3 length: 14 residues. In germline, CDR1 is SGHTA, CDR2 FQGNSA. CDR3 in DNA: TGTGCCAGCAGCCTTACAGGGTCTGGAAACACCATATATTTT. Amino acid sequence: CASSLTGSGNTIYF.

DNA of the CDR3: TGTGCCAGCAGTGAACGACAGTTTAAAGCTTTCTTT. Protein sequence: CASSERQFKAFF. V usage is TRBV6-1 and J usage is TRBJ1-1, with TRBD1 as a possible D gene (5 bases). There are 12 residues in the CDR3. Germline V CDR1 and CDR2: MNHNS, SASEGT. V lost 2 bases and J 9 bases, leaving 10 bases between the germline ends.

This clone has just a few counts. The genes are TRBV12-5 and TRBJ2-1, with 15 bases aligning to TRBD2. CDR1 is LGHNT and CDR2 is FRNRAP in the germline V gene. The CDR3 consists of 17 residues. V lost 5 bases to trimming and J lost 7 bases; unmatched junction nucleotides: 9. CDR3 loop: CASGLAGLAGGLNEQFF. CDR3 DNA sequence: TGTGCTAGTGGTCTGGCTGGACTAGCGGGGGGGCTTAATGAGCAGTTCTTC.

This chain joins TRBV11-2 and TRBJ1-2; a possible D gene is TRBD1 (5 bases). This CDR3 has 15 residues. V lost 0 bases and J lost 6, with 14 bases in between. Germline CDR1 is SGHAT and CDR2 is FQNNGV. The CDR3 bases are TGTGCCAGCAGCTTAGAGTCGGAGGGGTTTGATGGCTACACCTTC. It translates to CASSLESEGFDGYTF.

This clone was counted between two and nine times. The chain joins TRBV9 to TRBJ1-4; D is perhaps TRBD1 (5 bases). V was trimmed by 7 bases and J by 3 bases, leaving 10 bases between them. The CDR3 length is 13 residues. CDR1 SGDLS and CDR2 YYNGEE come from the germline V gene. The CDR3 DNA sequence: TGTGCCAGCGGAGGGACGGCTAATGAAAAACTGTTTTTT. Its translation is CASGGTANEKLFF.